This TCR beta chain came from a study of T cell repertoires in cytomegalovirus infection (dated by TCRdb to between 2019 and 2020). Notes on the research overall: The HLA type of each donor mattered for the analysis, because public TCR beta signatures pointed to carriage of CMV infection along with the matching HLA type.

The CDR3 measures 16 amino acids from cysteine to phenylalanine. Only the CDR3 portion is preserved as DNA: 48 bases, with reading frame beginning at the first base. Germline trimming: 6 bases from V, 1 base from J; junction bases outside gene matches: 7. CDR1 and CDR2 are drawn from the germline V gene (reference sequence): MNHNY, SVGAGI. Paper-wide results and their limitations: The ex vivo response was dominated by HLA-C-restricted CMV-specific TCR beta clonotypes, which also provided the single most frequent clonotype in two of eight donors. Carriers of CMV infection plus the relevant HLA type were discriminated by the cumulative frequency of public TCR beta family members in the study cohort and in an independent roughly 340-donor cohort.

TCRdb records Illumina HiSeq 1500 as the sequencer. The raw public reads went through TCRdb reprocessing: fastp at Q25, MiXCR clone calling, in-frame beta chains kept. Rows merge per CDR3 protein into single entries with the most common DNA and genes. Here the sample has 55,000 to 70,000 distinct CDR3 sequences; under 25% occur a single time. Of the sample, around three quarters falls within the top ten clones. Turning to this clonotype: Its antigen has not been determined. No clone much larger than this one lies a single base away; base qualities are absent.

The receptor's source is a human donor in good health (CMV status not recorded). Some clones in this sample may be carry-over from other donors' samples. The sample was PBMCs, sequenced either directly or after in vitro stimulation (not recorded which). This chain joins TRBV6-6 to TRBJ2-1, and 9 junctional nucleotides match TRBD2. The base sequence is TGTGCCAGCAGACCACTAGCGGGTCGATCCTACAATGAGCAGTTCTTC. It translates as CASRPLAGRSYNEQFF.